Shown below are 30 T cell receptor beta chains from a single sample sequenced in a study of blood T cell repertoires in COVID-19. This table comes from immunoSEQ multiplex PCR, and its TCRdb copy is limited to in-frame clones, with some not included. Among 84,000 or so clones listed, roughly 87% were seen once. The sequencing input was peripheral blood. The receptors derive from a man between 60 and 70 years old with acute or convalescent COVID-19.

The gene calls are TRBV30 and TRBJ2-2; D perhaps matches TRBD2 (6 bases). CDR1 GTSNPN and CDR2 SVGIG come from the germline V gene (reference sequence). V was cut by 4 bases and J by 0 bases, with 12 bases left in between. The CDR3 totals 15 residues. The CDR3 coding sequence is TGTGCCTGGAAAATGGCGGGAACGAACACCGGGGAGCTGTTTTTT. This translates into CAWKMAGTNTGELFF.

The chain has TRBV7-2 and TRBJ2-5, with 8 bases lining up with TRBD1. The trim removed 2 bases at V and 6 bases at J, leaving 5 bases unmatched. The CDR3 loop spans 14 amino acids. Germline values: CDR1 SGHTA, CDR2 FQGNSA. CDR3 sequence reads: CASSLSGGGKTQYF. The CDR3 DNA follows: TGTGCCAGCAGCTTATCAGGGGGCGGAAAGACCCAGTACTTC.

V is TRBV24-1 and J is TRBJ2-1; 7 bases are a match to TRBD1. The CDR3 contains 13 residues. V was pared by 4 bases and J by 7 bases, with 3 bases of the junction left unmatched. Germline loops: CDR1 KGHDR, CDR2 SFDVKD. CDR3 bases: TGTGCCACCAGTGAGCCGACAGGGAATGAGCAGTTCTTC. Translated, it gives CATSEPTGNEQFF.

This clone was observed a handful of times. V gene TRBV7-8 combines with J gene TRBJ2-5; 7 nucleotides match TRBD2. Trimming cost V 2 bases and J 1 base; bases outside gene matches: 7. CDR1 is SGHVS, CDR2 FQNEAQ, per germline. This CDR3 is built from 16 residues. This CDR3 is CASSLIRLAVQETQYF. The CDR3 DNA reads TGTGCCAGCAGCTTAATCCGGCTAGCGGTCCAAGAGACCCAGTACTTC.

The chain couples TRBV19 to TRBJ1-1; 7 bases are shared with TRBD1. CDR3 size: 16 residues. V lost 3 bases and J lost 10; bases outside the gene matches: 17. The germline gives CDR1 LNHDA, CDR2 SQIVND (reference sequence). This CDR3 reads CASSMGGQFRSVGAFF. CDR3 DNA: TGTGCCAGTAGTATGGGGGGACAGTTTAGGTCCGTCGGAGCTTTCTTT.

The genes are TRBV3-1 (or the pseudogene TRBV3-2) and TRBJ1-1, with 9 bases fitting TRBD1. The V and J ends lost 3 bases and 0 bases, in that order; junction bases with no gene match: 11. The CDR3 is made up of 18 amino acids. Germline V gene data show CDR1 as LGHDT and CDR2 as YNNKEL (reference sequence). CDR3 amino acids: CASSQPGGTGTMNTEAFF. CDR3 DNA sequence: TGTGCCAGCAGCCAGCCTGGGGGGACAGGGACCATGAACACTGAAGCTTTCTTT.

CDR3 protein: CASSPGGRNYGYTF. The DNA of the CDR3 is TGCGCCAGCAGCCCAGGGGGCAGGAACTATGGCTACACCTTC. The chain carries TRBV5-1 and TRBJ1-2; TRBD1 aligns across 8 bases. Germline CDR1 is SGHRS and CDR2 is YFSETQ. The CDR3 has 14 residues. Trimming cost V 4 bases and J 2 bases; bases outside gene matches: 4. The full variable domain, in which reference TRBV5-1 and TRBJ1-2 provide the parts outside the CDR3, is KAGVTQTPRYLIKTRGQQVTLSCSPISGHRSVSWYQQTPGQGLQFLFEYFSETQRNKGNFPGRFSGRQFSNSRSEMNVSTLELGDSALYLCASSPGGRNYGYTFGSGTRLTVV.

This clone was seen only a few times. The chain recombines TRBV25-1 with TRBJ1-2, with D uncertain. The CDR3 loop spans 12 amino acids. Trimming stripped 3 bases from V and 1 base from J, with 3 bases between. The V gene's germline CDR1 is MGHDK and CDR2 SYGVNS. The CDR3 loop is CASSDYNYGYTF. Here the CDR3 DNA reads TGTGCCAGCAGTGACTATAACTATGGCTACACCTTC.

The genes are TRBV24-1 and TRBJ2-1; TRBD2 matches 8 bases. The CDR3 has 13 residues. CDR1 is KGHDR, CDR2 SFDVKD, per germline. J was trimmed by 9 bases and V by 3 bases; bases with no gene match: 3. This CDR3 reads CATSDGTRIEQFF. In nucleotides, the CDR3 is TGTGCCACCAGTGATGGGACTAGAATTGAGCAGTTCTTC.

V usage is TRBV9 and J usage is TRBJ2-5; perhaps TRBD2 as D (7 bases). Germline V gives CDR1 SGDLS, CDR2 YYNGEE. V lost 3 bases, J lost 5 bases, and 14 bases lay in between. This CDR3 comprises 14 residues. In nucleotides, the CDR3 is TGTGCCAGCAGCGGAGGGGGGGCGGTCGAGACCCAGTACTTC. It translates to CASSGGGAVETQYF.

This rearrangement joins TRBV9 to TRBJ2-1; D uncertain. This CDR3 is built from 16 residues. CDR1 is SGDLS and CDR2 is YYNGEE in the germline V gene. Trimming pared 2 bases from V and 6 bases from J, leaving 18 bases between. CDR3 in DNA: TGTGCCAGCAGCGTCCAGGCCACGAACCATTTCAATGAGCAGTTCTTC. Protein sequence: CASSVQATNHFNEQFF.

The J gene is TRBJ1-2, the V gene TRBV7-2; 7 nucleotides line up with TRBD1. The V gene end was trimmed by 0 bases and the J gene end by 13 bases; junction bases not matched to a gene: 5. The CDR3 extends over 12 amino acids. Germline values: CDR1 SGHTA, CDR2 FQGNSA. Here the CDR3 DNA reads TGTGCCAGCAGCTTAGCGCTGGGACAGTTCACCTTC. Protein product: CASSLALGQFTF.

The chain links TRBV3-1 (or the pseudogene TRBV3-2) to TRBJ2-1, with 9 bases lining up with TRBD2. J lost 5 bases, V lost 2 bases, and 1 base had no gene match. Per the germline V gene, CDR1 is LGHDT and CDR2 is YNNKEL (reference sequence). The CDR3 has 14 amino acids. CDR3 sequence (DNA): TGTGCCAGCAGCCAAAGCGGGGGGAACAATGAGCAGTTCTTC. Translation: CASSQSGGNNEQFF.

This rearrangement joins TRBV7-3 to TRBJ1-2; maybe TRBD1 (6 bases). Germline CDR1 SGHTA, CDR2 FQGTGA. Trimming stripped 0 bases from V and 4 bases from J, with 12 bases between. The CDR3 has 15 residues. This chain's CDR3 is CASSLTAGAGYGYTF. The CDR3, as DNA: TGTGCCAGCAGCTTAACCGCGGGGGCTGGCTATGGCTACACCTTC.

CDR3 bases: TGTGCCAGCAGCTTAGCCACGGGGAACACTGAAGCTTTCTTT. It specifies CASSLATGNTEAFF. The gene calls are TRBV7-6 and TRBJ1-1; no firm D call. CDR3 size: 14 residues. CDR1 SGHVS and CDR2 FNYEAQ come from the germline V gene. Trimming pared 0 bases from V and 1 base from J, leaving 6 bases between.

The J gene is TRBJ2-1, the V gene TRBV13; 10 positions agree with TRBD1. The CDR3 covers 14 residues. The junction had 7 bases not matched to a gene; V was cut back by 5 bases and J by 9 bases. Germline-derived CDR1 and CDR2 are PRHDT and FYEKMQ (reference sequence). Here the CDR3 DNA reads TGTGCCAGCAGCCGCCGGGACAGGGGAAGTGAGCAGTTCTTC. The encoded protein is CASSRRDRGSEQFF.

The chain has TRBV12-5 and TRBJ2-3; 10 bases map to TRBD2. The CDR3 has 15 amino acids. V trimming: 1 base; J trimming: 9 bases; junction bases outside the gene matches: 7. Germline loops: CDR1 LGHNT, CDR2 FRNRAP. CDR3 region: CASGLAPGTSETQYF. Written as DNA, the CDR3 is TGTGCTAGTGGTTTGGCGCCGGGGACTAGCGAAACGCAGTATTTT. The full variable domain, its missing parts supplied by reference TRBV12-5 and TRBJ2-3, is DARVTQTPRHKVTEMGQEVTMRCQPILGHNTVFWYRQTMMQGLELLAYFRNRAPLDDSGMPKDRFSAEMPDATLATLKIQPSEPRDSAVYFCASGLAPGTSETQYFGPGTRLTVL.

The J gene is TRBJ1-5, the V gene TRBV29-1; D is unclear. The CDR3 spans 14 residues. Germline V gene data show CDR1 as SQVTM and CDR2 as ANQGSEA. V lost 8 bases and J 0 bases, leaving 14 bases between the germline ends. The CDR3 bases are TGCAGCATTTCGTATAGCGATAGCAATCAGCCCCAGCATTTT. It yields the protein CSISYSDSNQPQHF.

This chain joins TRBV19 and TRBJ1-2, with D perhaps matching TRBD1 (5 bases). From germline, CDR1 is LNHDA and CDR2 SQIVND (reference sequence). Between the trimmed V and J ends, which lost 3 bases and 5 bases, there was a span of 13 bases. There are 14 residues in the CDR3. The CDR3 sequence is CASSMSPGDYGYTF. DNA for the CDR3: TGTGCCAGTAGTATGTCCCCGGGGGATTATGGCTACACCTTC.

This clone was recorded only once. The rearrangement uses TRBV2 and TRBJ1-5; D gene unclear. Trimming removed 7 bases at V and 5 bases at J, with 12 bases between. Germline V gives CDR1 SNHLY, CDR2 FYNNEI. The CDR3 contains 13 residues. In nucleotides, the CDR3 is TGTGCCAGCAAGCGTGAGGGAGATCAGCCCCAGCATTTT. This sequence encodes CASKREGDQPQHF.

V and J are TRBV5-1 and TRBJ2-3; maybe TRBD2 (7 bases). V was shortened by 4 bases and J by 4 bases, with 16 bases between the two germline ends. Germline V gene data show CDR1 as SGHRS and CDR2 as YFSETQ. The CDR3 is 15 residues long. CDR3 nucleotide sequence: TGCGCCAGCAGCCCCGCGGGGGCTAACCCAGATACGCAGTATTTT. This codes for CASSPAGANPDTQYF.

V is TRBV2 and J is TRBJ1-3; unclear D gene. The germline V and J ends were trimmed by 4 bases and 2 bases, with 6 bases remaining between them. The CDR3 is 13 residues long. In germline, CDR1 is SNHLY, CDR2 FYNNEI. DNA for the CDR3: TGTGCCAGCAGTGCAATTCCTGGAAACACCATATATTTT. Protein: CASSAIPGNTIYF.

The CDR3 coding sequence is TGTGCCAGCAAACCACCGGGACAGACATTCTACGAGCAGTACTTC. This encodes CASKPPGQTFYEQYF. The V gene is TRBV28, the J gene TRBJ2-7, with 7 bases aligning to TRBD1. CDR1 and CDR2 (germline): MDHEN, SYDVKM. CDR3 length: 15 residues. Losses at the gene ends were 7 bases for V and 3 bases for J; bases not matched to a gene: 12.

The table lists this clone with a count of one. The CDR3 DNA follows: TGTGCCAGCAGTTACGGTAGTAGCGGGGGAGAGACCCAGTACTTC. This codes for CASSYGSSGGETQYF. This sequence joins TRBV6-2 or TRBV6-3 and TRBJ2-5, with 9 bases aligning to TRBD2. Germline V gives CDR1 MNHEY, CDR2 SVGEGT. CDR3 length: 15 residues. The V gene end was trimmed by 2 bases and the J gene end by 4 bases; junction bases not matched to a gene: 5.

The chain links TRBV28 to TRBJ2-3; D gene uncertain. The CDR3 spans 14 residues. Germline V lookup: CDR1 MDHEN, CDR2 SYDVKM. The V gene lost 3 bases and the J gene lost 0 bases, with 7 bases spanning the gap. This chain's CDR3 is CASSFEPSTDTQYF. The CDR3 DNA reads as TGTGCCAGCAGTTTTGAGCCTAGCACAGATACGCAGTATTTT.

The V call is TRBV12-3 or TRBV12-4, the J call TRBJ1-1; D gene uncertain. There are 13 residues in the CDR3. Trimming stripped 6 bases from V and 1 base from J, with 9 bases between. This CDR3 is CASRSRGNTEAFF. In DNA form, the CDR3 reads TGTGCCAGCAGGTCCCGGGGGAACACTGAAGCTTTCTTT.

V gene TRBV9 combines with J gene TRBJ1-5; D is unresolved. In germline, CDR1 is SGDLS, CDR2 YYNGEE. Trimming left V 4 bases short and J 7 bases short, with 15 bases between. The CDR3 covers 14 residues. The DNA for the CDR3 is TGTGCCAGCAGCCCTGACCGCTCGGGGCAGCCCCAGCATTTT. Its translation is CASSPDRSGQPQHF.

This chain joins TRBV27 and TRBJ1-5; 7 bases match TRBD1. This CDR3 region has 18 residues. Trimming cost V 0 bases and J 7 bases; bases outside gene matches: 15. Germline V gene data show CDR1 as MNHEY and CDR2 as SMNVEV (reference sequence). CDR3 loop: CASSLSIPDGPQGQPQHF. The CDR3 DNA reads TGTGCCAGCAGTTTATCGATCCCAGACGGCCCACAGGGGCAGCCCCAGCATTTT.

The V gene is TRBV7-9, the J gene TRBJ2-1; 9 bases are a match to TRBD1. Germline loops: CDR1 SEHNR, CDR2 FQNEAQ (reference sequence). V shed 5 bases and J 8 bases; nucleotides not matched to a gene: 4. This CDR3 spans 13 amino acids. The CDR3 is CASSAWTGDEQFF. The CDR3 coding sequence is TGTGCCAGCAGCGCATGGACAGGGGATGAGCAGTTCTTC.

The V and J genes are TRBV9 and TRBJ2-5, with unresolved D. The CDR3 length is 15 residues. V lost 2 bases to trimming and J lost 5 bases, with 16 bases between them. Germline V gene sequence: CDR1 SGDLS, CDR2 YYNGEE. The CDR3 region has the DNA TGTGCCAGCAGCGTTGGGCCTCCTCCCAGTGAGACCCAGTACTTC. Protein sequence: CASSVGPPPSETQYF.